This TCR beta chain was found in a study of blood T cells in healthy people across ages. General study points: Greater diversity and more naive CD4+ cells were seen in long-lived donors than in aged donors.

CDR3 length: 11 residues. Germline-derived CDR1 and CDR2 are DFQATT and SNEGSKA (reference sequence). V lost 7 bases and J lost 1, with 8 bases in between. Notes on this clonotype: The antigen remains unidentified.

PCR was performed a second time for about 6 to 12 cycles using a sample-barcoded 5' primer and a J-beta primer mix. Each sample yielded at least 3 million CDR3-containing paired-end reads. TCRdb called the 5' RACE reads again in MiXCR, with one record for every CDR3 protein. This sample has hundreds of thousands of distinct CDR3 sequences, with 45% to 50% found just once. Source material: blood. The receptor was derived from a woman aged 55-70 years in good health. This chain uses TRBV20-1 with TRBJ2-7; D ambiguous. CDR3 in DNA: TGCAGTGTAAGGGAATCCTACGAGCAGTACTTC. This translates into CSVRESYEQYF.